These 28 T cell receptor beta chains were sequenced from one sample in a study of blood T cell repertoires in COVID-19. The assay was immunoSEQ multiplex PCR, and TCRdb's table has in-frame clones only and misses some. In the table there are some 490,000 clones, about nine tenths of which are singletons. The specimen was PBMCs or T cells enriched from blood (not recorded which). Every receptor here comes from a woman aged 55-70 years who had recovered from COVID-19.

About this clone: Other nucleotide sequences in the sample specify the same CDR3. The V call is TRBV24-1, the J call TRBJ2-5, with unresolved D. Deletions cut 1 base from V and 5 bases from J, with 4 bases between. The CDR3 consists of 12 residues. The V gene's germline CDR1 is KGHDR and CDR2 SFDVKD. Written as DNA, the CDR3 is TGTGCCACCAGTGATTTCCGGGAGACCCAGTACTTC. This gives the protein CATSDFRETQYF.

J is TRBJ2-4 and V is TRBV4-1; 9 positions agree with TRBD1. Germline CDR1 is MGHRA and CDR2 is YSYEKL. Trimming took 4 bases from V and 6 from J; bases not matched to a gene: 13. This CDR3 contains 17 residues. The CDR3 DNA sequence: TGCGCCAGCAGCCTGTTCCGGGACAGGGAAGGACCAAACATTCAGTACTTC. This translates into CASSLFRDREGPNIQYF.

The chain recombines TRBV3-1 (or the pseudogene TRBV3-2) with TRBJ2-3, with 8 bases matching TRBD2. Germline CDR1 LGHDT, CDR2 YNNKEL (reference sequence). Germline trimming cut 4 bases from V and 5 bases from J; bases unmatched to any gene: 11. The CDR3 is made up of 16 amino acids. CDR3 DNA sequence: TGTGCCAGCAGCCCCCGGACTAGCCCCACGCAAGATACGCAGTATTTT. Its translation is CASSPRTSPTQDTQYF.

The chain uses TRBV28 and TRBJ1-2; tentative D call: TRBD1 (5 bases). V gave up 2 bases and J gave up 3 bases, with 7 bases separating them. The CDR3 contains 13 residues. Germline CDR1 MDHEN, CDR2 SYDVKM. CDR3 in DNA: TGTGCCAGCAGTTTAAGCAGGGACTATGGCTACACCTTC. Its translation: CASSLSRDYGYTF.

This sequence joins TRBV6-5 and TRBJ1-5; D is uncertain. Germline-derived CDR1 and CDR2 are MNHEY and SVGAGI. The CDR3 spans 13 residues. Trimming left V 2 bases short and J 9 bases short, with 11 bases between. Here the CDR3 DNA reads TGTGCCAGCAGTTACGAGCGTTTTTGGCCCCAGCATTTT. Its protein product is CASSYERFWPQHF.

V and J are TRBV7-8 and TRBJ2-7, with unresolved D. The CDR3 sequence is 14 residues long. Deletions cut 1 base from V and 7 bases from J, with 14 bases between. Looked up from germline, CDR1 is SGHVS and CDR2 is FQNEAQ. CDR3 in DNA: TGTGCCAGCAGCTTAGGTGGATCCGGGTGGGAGCAGTACGTC. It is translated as CASSLGGSGWEQYV.

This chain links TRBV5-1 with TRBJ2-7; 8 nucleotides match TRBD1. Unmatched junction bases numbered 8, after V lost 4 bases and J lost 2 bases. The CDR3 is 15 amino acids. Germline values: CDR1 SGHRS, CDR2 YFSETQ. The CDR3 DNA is TGCGCCAGCAGCGTACAGGGGGATTCGGCCTACGAGCAGTACTTC. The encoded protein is CASSVQGDSAYEQYF.

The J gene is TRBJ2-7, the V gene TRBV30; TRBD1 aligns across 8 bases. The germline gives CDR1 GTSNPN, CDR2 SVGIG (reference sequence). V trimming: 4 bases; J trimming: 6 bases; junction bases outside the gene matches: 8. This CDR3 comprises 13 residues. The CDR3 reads CAWMGQGAPEQYF. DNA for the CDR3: TGTGCCTGGATGGGGCAGGGGGCGCCCGAGCAGTACTTC.

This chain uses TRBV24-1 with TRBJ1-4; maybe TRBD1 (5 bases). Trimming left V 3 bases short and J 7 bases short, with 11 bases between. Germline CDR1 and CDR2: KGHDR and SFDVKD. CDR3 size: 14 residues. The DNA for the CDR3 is TGTGCCACCAGTGATCCAGGGTTAGGTGAAAAACTGTTTTTT. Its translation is CATSDPGLGEKLFF.

The CDR3 region has the DNA TGTGCCAGCAGCTTGGACGGGGCTAAAATGGGGAGGTACCAAGAGACCCAGTACTTC. It specifies CASSLDGAKMGRYQETQYF. This chain connects TRBV12-1 to TRBJ2-5; TRBD2 reflects the table's D call only, with no check against the DNA. TRBV12-1 is a pseudogene segment. The CDR3 length is 19 residues.

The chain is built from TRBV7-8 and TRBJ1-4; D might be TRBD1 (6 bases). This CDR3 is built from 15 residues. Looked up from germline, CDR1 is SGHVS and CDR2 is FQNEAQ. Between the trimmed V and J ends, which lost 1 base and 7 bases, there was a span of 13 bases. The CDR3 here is CASSLVQGGGEKLFF. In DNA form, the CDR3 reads TGTGCCAGCAGCTTAGTACAGGGTGGCGGTGAAAAACTGTTTTTT.

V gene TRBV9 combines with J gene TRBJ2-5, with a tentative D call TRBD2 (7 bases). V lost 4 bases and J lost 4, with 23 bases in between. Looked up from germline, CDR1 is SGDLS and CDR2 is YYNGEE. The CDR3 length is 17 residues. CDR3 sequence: CASSPQARGRDGETQYF. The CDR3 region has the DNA TGTGCCAGCAGCCCTCAGGCTAGGGGGAGGGATGGAGAGACCCAGTACTTC.

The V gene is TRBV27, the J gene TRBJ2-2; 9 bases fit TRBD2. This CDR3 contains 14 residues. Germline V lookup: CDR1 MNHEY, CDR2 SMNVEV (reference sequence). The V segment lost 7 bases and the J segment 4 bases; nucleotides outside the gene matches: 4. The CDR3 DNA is TGTGCCAGCAAGGGACTAGCATCCACCGGGGAGCTGTTTTTT. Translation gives CASKGLASTGELFF.

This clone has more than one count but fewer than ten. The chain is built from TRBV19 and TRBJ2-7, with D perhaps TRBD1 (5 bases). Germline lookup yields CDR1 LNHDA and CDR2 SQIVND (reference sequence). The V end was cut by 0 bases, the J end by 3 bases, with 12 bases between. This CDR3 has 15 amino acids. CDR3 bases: TGTGCCAGTAGTATAGATGCGACAGCAGGCTACGAGCAGTACTTC. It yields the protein CASSIDATAGYEQYF.

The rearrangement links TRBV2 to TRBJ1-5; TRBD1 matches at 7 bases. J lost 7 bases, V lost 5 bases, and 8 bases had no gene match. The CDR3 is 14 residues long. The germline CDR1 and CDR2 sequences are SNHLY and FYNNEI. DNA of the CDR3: TGTGCCAGCAGTCTGACAGGGATAGGACAGCCCCAGCATTTT. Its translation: CASSLTGIGQPQHF.

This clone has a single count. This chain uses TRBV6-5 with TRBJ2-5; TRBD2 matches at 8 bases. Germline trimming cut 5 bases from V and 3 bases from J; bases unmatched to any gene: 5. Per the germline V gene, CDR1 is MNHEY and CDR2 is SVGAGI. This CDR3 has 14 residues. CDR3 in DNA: TGTGCCAGCAGTCGCGGGGGGACGGAAGAGACCCAGTACTTC. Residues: CASSRGGTEETQYF.

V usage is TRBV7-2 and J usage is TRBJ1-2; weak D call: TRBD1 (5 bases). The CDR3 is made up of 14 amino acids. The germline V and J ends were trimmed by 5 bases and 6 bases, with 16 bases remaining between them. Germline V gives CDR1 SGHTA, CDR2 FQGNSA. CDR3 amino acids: CASSPRDGGNGYTF. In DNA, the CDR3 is TGTGCCAGCAGCCCGAGGGACGGGGGGAATGGCTACACCTTC. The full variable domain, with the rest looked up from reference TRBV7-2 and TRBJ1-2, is GAGVSQSPSNKVTEKGKDVELRCDPISGHTALYWYRQSLGQGLEFLIYFQGNSAPDKSGLPSDRFSAERTGGSVSTLTIQRTQQEDSAVYLCASSPRDGGNGYTFGSGTRLTVV.

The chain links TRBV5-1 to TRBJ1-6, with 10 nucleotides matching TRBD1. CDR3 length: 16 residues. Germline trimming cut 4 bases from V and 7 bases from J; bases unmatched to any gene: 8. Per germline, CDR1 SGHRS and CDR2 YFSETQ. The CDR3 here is CASSPGTGVKNSPLHF. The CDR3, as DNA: TGCGCCAGCAGCCCCGGGACAGGGGTCAAAAATTCACCCCTCCACTTT. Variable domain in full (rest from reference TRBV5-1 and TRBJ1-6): KAGVTQTPRYLIKTRGQQVTLSCSPISGHRSVSWYQQTPGQGLQFLFEYFSETQRNKGNFPGRFSGRQFSNSRSEMNVSTLELGDSALYLCASSPGTGVKNSPLHFGNGTRLTVT.

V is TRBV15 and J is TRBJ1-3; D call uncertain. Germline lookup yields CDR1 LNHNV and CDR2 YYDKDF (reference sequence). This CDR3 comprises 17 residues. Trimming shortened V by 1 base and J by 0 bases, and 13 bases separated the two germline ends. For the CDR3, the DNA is TGTGCCACCAGCAGAGGGATTACACGGGACTCTGGAAACACCATATATTTT. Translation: CATSRGITRDSGNTIYF.

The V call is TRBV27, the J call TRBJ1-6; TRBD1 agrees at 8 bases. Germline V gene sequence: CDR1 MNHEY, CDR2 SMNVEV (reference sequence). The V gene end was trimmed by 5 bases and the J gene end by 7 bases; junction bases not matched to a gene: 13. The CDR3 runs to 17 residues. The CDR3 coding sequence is TGTGCCAGCAGTGCCAGACAGGGGACAGCAGCAAATTCACCCCTCCACTTT. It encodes CASSARQGTAANSPLHF.

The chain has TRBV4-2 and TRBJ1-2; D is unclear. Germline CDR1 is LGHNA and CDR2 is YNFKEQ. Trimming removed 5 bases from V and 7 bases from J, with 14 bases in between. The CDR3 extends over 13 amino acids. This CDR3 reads CASSLSASGGYTF. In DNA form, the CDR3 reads TGTGCCAGCAGCTTATCTGCTTCGGGTGGCTACACCTTC.

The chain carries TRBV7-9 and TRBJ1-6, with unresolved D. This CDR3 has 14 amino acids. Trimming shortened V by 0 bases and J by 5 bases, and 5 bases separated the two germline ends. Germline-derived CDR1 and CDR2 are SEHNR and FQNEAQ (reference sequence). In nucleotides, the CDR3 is TGTGCCAGCAGCTTAGCACAGAATAATTCACCCCTCCACTTT. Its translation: CASSLAQNNSPLHF. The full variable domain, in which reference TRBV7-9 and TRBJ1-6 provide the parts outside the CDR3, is DTGVSQNPRHKITKRGQNVTFRCDPISEHNRLYWYRQTLGQGPEFLTYFQNEAQLEKSRLLSDRFSAERPKGSFSTLEIQRTEQGDSAMYLCASSLAQNNSPLHFGNGTRLTVT.

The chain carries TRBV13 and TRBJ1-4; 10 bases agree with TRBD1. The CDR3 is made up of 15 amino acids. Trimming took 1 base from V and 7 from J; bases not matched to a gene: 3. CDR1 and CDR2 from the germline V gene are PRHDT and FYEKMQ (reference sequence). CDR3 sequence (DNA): TGTGCCAGCAGCTTAGTGACAGGGGGCGGTGAAAAACTGTTTTTT. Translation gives CASSLVTGGGEKLFF. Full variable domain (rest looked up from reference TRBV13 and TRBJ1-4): AAGVIQSPRHLIKEKRETATLKCYPIPRHDTVYWYQQGPGQDPQFLISFYEKMQSDKGSIPDRFSAQQFSDYHSELNMSSLELGDSALYFCASSLVTGGGEKLFFGSGTQLSVL.

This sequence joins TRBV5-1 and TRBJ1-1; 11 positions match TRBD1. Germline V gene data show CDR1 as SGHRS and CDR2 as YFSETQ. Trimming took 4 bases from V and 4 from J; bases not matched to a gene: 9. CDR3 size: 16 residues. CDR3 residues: CASSRSGTGGGTEAFF. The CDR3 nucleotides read TGCGCCAGCAGCCGATCCGGGACAGGGGGTGGCACTGAAGCTTTCTTT.

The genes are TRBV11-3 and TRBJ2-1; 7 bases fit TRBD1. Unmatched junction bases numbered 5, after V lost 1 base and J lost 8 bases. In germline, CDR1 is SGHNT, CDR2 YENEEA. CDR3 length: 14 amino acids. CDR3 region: CASSLAGGSDEQFF. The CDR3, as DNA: TGTGCCAGCAGCTTAGCAGGGGGAAGCGATGAGCAGTTCTTC.

The CDR3 region has the DNA TGTGCCTGGAGCTCCCGGGACAGCTACGAGCAGTACGTC. Its protein product is CAWSSRDSYEQYV. The V gene is TRBV30, the J gene TRBJ2-7; TRBD1 aligns across 7 bases. The germline V gene has CDR1 GTSNPN and CDR2 SVGIG (reference sequence). The J segment lost 3 bases and the V segment lost 3 bases, leaving 5 bases of the junction unmatched. CDR3 length: 13 residues.

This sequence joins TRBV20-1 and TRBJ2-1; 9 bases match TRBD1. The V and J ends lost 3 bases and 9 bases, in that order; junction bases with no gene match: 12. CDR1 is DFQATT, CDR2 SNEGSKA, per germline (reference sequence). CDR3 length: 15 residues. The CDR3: CSASMGQGRGGEQFF. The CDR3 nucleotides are TGCAGTGCTAGTATGGGACAGGGCCGAGGGGGTGAGCAGTTCTTC.

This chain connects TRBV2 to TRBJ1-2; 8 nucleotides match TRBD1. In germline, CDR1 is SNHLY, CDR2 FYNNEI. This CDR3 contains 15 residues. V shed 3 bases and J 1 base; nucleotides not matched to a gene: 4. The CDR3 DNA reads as TGTGCCAGCAGTGAGGACAGGGTGGGTAACTATGGCTACACCTTC. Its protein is CASSEDRVGNYGYTF.